The T cell receptor (beta chain) described here comes from a study of Ad26.COV2.S vaccination and SARS-CoV-2 variants. Germline loops: CDR1 SGHNT, CDR2 YYREEE (reference sequence). V was clipped by 0 bases and J by 6 bases; unmatched bases: 6. The CDR3 is 17 amino acids. In its sample, this clone was seen a few times. Assay: immunoSEQ multiplex PCR; the TCRdb copy retains only in-frame clones and omits some. This table holds around 370,000 clones, 90% to 95% found once. This chain links TRBV5-4 with TRBJ1-6, with TRBD1 identical over 10 bases. Source: peripheral blood, taken after recovery from COVID-19. This TCR was sampled from a human donor who had recovered from COVID-19. Here the CDR3 DNA reads TGTGCCAGCAGCTTGGTGCCCGGGACAGGGGTTAATTCACCCCTCCACTTT. Its protein is CASSLVPGTGVNSPLHF.